This T cell receptor (beta chain) was documented in a study of Graves' ophthalmopathy and Graves' hyperthyroidism. From RNA, the CDR3 regions of TCR beta chains were amplified and sequenced. Second-round multiplex PCR came after first-round RT-PCR with HTBI primers. MiXCR was run by TCRdb on the multiplex PCR reads, yielding one entry per CDR3 protein. The table has over a million distinct CDR3 sequences, about 38% seen once. From germline, CDR1 is MNHEY and CDR2 SMNVEV (reference sequence). The CDR3 spans 13 residues. With V trimmed by 8 bases and J by 6 bases, 7 bases remained unmatched. The clonotype was recovered from an adult man with Graves' hyperthyroidism. This rearrangement joins TRBV27 to TRBJ2-7, with 10 bases matching TRBD1. Specimen: peripheral blood or thyroid tissue (not recorded which). CDR3 sequence: CASRGTGVVEQYF. The CDR3 nucleotides read TGTGCCAGCCGGGGGACAGGGGTCGTCGAGCAGTACTTC.